This T cell receptor beta chain came from a study of blood T cell repertoires in COVID-19. Study at large: Samples representing acute and convalescent COVID-19 were sourced from the United States, Italy and Spain. PBMCs, B-cell-depleted T cells, or T cells were the source of the cDNA or gDNA that made up the material.

Per the authors' pipeline: Counts of nucleated cells, estimated from reference gene primer amplification, were obtained. The assay was immunoSEQ multiplex PCR, and TCRdb's table has in-frame clones only and misses some. V, J and clone size were drawn from that table, and D and trimming were deduced from the DNA. Among 80,000 or so clones listed, more than 75% were seen once. This clone came up a few times. The germline V gene has CDR1 SGHTA and CDR2 FQGNSA. The CDR3 is 14 residues long. The ends lost 5 bases at V and 5 bases at J; junction bases unmatched: 7. The TCR was taken from a man in his fifties or sixties with acute or convalescent COVID-19. The sample was peripheral blood. This rearrangement joins TRBV7-2 to TRBJ2-5; 8 positions match TRBD2. The CDR3 sequence: CASSVGTSGETQYF. CDR3 DNA: TGTGCCAGCAGCGTCGGGACTAGTGGTGAGACCCAGTACTTC.